This TCR beta chain appears in the sequencing data of a study of metastatic and nonmetastatic thyroid tumors. Looking at the study overall: Samples came from malignant and benign thyroid patients, and repertoires were compared across blood and tumor or nodule tissue. Findings and limits, study-wide: It was reportedly found that TCR beta diversity was significantly higher in malignant thyroid tumors than in benign nodules, a difference seen in both blood and tumor samples.

Per the original data handling: For papillary thyroid cancer, a distant-metastasis classifier was constructed from CDR3 differences observed across clinicopathological groups. Via MiXCR, TCRdb re-called the PCR reads. TCRdb's processing, not the authors' own work, is the source of the V and J calls. The data show approximately 38,000 clones, around 30% seen once. The CDR3 is made up of 14 amino acids. Trimming took 5 bases from V and 0 from J, leaving 9 bases between them. Germline V gene sequence: CDR1 SGDLS, CDR2 YYNGEE. This clone was seen many times. Its antigen is not identified. Patients were all untreated before their thyroid surgery.

Sequenced input: blood. The receptor was derived from a male donor with papillary thyroid cancer or a benign thyroid nodule (not recorded which). Some clones in this sample may be carry-over from other donors' samples. The chain joins TRBV9 to TRBJ2-1, with a tentative D call TRBD2 (5 bases). The CDR3 DNA is TGTGCCAGCAGTAAAGGGAGCTCCTACAATGAGCAGTTCTTC. It yields the protein CASSKGSSYNEQFF.